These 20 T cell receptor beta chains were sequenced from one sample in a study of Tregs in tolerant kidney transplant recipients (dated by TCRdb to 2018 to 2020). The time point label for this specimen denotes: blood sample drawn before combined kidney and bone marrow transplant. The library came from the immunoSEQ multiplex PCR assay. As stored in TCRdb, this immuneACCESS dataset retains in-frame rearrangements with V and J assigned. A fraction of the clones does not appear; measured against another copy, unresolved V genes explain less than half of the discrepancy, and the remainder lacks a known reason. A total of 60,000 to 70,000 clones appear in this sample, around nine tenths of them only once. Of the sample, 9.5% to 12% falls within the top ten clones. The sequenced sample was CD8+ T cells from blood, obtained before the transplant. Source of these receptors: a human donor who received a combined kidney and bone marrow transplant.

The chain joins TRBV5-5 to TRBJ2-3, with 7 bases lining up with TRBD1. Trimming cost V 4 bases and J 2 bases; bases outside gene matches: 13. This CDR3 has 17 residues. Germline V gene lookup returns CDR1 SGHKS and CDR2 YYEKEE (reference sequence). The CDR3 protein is CASSPPTGSFYTDTQYF. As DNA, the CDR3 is TGTGCCAGCAGCCCGCCGACAGGGAGTTTTTACACAGATACGCAGTATTTT.

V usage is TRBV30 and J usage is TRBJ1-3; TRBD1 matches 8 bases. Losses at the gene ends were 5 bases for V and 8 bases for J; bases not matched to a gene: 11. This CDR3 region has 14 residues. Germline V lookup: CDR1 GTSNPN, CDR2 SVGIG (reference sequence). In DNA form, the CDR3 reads TGTGCCTGGGGGACAGGACCCCCTGGGGACACCATATATTTT. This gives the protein CAWGTGPPGDTIYF. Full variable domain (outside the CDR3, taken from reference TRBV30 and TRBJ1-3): SQTIHQWPATLVQPVGSPLSLECTVEGTSNPNLYWYRQAAGRGLQLLFYSVGIGQISSEVPQNLSASRPQDRQFILSSKKLLLSDSGFYLCAWGTGPPGDTIYFGEGSWLTVV.

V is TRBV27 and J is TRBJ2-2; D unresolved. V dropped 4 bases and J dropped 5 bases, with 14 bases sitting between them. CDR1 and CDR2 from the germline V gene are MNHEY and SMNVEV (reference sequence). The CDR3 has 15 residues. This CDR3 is CASSSNIGQTGELFF. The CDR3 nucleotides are TGTGCCAGCAGTTCAAATATTGGCCAGACCGGGGAGCTGTTTTTT.

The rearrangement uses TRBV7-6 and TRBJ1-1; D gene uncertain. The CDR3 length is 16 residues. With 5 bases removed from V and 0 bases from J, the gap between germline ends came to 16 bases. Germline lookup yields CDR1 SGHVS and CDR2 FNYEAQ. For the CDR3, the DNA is TGTGCCAGCAGCCCAGGAGGTGTTGAGGTGAACACTGAAGCTTTCTTT. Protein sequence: CASSPGGVEVNTEAFF.

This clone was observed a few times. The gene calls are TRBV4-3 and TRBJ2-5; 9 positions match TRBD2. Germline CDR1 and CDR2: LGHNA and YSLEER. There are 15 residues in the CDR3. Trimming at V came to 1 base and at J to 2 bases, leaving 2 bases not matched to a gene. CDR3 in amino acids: CASSQGAGGQETQYF. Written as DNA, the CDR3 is TGCGCCAGCAGCCAAGGAGCGGGGGGACAAGAGACCCAGTACTTC.

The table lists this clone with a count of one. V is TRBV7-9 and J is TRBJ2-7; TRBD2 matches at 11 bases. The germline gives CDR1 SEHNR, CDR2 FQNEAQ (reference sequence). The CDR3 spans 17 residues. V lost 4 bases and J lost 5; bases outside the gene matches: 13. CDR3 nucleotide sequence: TGTGCCAGCAGCTCGGGACTAGCGGCACGGAGGGCCCACGAGCAGTACTTC. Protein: CASSSGLAARRAHEQYF.

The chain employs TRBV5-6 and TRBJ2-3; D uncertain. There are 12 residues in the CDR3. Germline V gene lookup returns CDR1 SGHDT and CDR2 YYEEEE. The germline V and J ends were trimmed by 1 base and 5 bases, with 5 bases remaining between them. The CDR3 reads CASSLSQDTQYF. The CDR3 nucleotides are TGTGCCAGCAGCTTGTCACAAGATACGCAGTATTTT.

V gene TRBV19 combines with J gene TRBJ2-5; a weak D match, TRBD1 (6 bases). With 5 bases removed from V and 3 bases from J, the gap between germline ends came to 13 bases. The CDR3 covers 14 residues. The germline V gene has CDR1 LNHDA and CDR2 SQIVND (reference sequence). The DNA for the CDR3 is TGTGCCAGTAGTTCTTTCAACAGGGAAGAGACCCAGTACTTC. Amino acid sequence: CASSSFNREETQYF.

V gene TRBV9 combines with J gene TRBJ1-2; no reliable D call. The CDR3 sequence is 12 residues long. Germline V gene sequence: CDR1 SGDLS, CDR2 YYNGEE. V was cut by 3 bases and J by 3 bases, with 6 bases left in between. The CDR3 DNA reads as TGTGCCAGCAGCGCCTTCGACTATGGCTACACCTTC. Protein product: CASSAFDYGYTF. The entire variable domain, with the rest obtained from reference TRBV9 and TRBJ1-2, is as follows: DSGVTQTPKHLITATGQRVTLRCSPRSGDLSVYWYQQSLDQGLQFLIQYYNGEERAKGNILERFSAQQFPDLHSELNLSSLELGDSALYFCASSAFDYGYTFGSGTRLTVV.

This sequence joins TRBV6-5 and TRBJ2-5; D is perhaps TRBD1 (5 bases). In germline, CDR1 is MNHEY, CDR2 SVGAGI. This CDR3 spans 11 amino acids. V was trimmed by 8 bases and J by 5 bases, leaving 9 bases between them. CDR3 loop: CASVSGETQYF. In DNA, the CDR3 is TGTGCCAGCGTGTCAGGGGAGACCCAGTACTTC.

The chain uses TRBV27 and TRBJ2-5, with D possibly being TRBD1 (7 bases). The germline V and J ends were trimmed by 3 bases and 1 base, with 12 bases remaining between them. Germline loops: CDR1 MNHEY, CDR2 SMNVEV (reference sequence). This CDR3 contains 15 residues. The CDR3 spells CASSFGGQSQETQYF. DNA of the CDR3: TGTGCCAGCAGTTTCGGGGGACAGTCCCAAGAGACCCAGTACTTC.

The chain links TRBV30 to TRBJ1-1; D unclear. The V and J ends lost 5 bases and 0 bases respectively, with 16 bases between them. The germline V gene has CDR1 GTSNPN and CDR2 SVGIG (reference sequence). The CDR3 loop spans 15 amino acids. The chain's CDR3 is CAWAPVRGMNTEAFF. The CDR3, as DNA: TGTGCCTGGGCTCCGGTGCGAGGGATGAACACTGAAGCTTTCTTT.

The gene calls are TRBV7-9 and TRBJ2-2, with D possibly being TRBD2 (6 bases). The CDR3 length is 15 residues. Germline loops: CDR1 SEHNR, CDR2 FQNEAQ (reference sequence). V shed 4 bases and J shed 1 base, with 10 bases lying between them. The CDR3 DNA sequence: TGTGCCAGCAGCTGGGGACTGATGAACACCGGGGAGCTGTTTTTT. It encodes CASSWGLMNTGELFF. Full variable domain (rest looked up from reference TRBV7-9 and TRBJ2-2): DTGVSQNPRHKITKRGQNVTFRCDPISEHNRLYWYRQTLGQGPEFLTYFQNEAQLEKSRLLSDRFSAERPKGSFSTLEIQRTEQGDSAMYLCASSWGLMNTGELFFGEGSRLTVL.

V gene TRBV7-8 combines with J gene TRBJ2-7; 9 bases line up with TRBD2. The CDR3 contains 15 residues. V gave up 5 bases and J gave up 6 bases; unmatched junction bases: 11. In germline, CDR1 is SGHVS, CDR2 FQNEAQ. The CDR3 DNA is TGTGCCAGCAGCCCGCGGGAGGGGGCGTCCAGCGAGCAGTACTTC. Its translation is CASSPREGASSEQYF.

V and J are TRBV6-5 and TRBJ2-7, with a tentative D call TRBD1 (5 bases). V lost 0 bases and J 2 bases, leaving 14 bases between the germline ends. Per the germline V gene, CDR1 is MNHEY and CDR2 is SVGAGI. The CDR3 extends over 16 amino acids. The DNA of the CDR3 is TGTGCCAGCAGTTACTCGATTGGCAGGGTGGCCTACGAGCAGTACTTC. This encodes CASSYSIGRVAYEQYF.

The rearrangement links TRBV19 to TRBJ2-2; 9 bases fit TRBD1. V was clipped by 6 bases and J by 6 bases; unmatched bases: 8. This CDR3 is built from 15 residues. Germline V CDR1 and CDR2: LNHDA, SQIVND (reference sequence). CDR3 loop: CASSDPGQGSGELFF. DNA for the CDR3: TGTGCCAGTAGCGATCCGGGACAGGGCTCCGGGGAGCTGTTTTTT.

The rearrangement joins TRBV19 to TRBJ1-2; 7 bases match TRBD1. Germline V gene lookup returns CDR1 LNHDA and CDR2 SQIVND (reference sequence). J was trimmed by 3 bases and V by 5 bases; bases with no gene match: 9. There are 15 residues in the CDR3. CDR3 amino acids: CASSPNRGLDYGYTF. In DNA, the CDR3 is TGTGCCAGTAGTCCGAACAGGGGATTAGACTATGGCTACACCTTC.

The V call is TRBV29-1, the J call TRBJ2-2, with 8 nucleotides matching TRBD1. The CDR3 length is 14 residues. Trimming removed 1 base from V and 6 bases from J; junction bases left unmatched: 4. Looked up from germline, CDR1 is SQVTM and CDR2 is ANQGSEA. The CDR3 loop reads CSVEGTGPPGELFF. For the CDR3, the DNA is TGCAGCGTTGAAGGGACAGGGCCCCCCGGGGAGCTGTTTTTT.

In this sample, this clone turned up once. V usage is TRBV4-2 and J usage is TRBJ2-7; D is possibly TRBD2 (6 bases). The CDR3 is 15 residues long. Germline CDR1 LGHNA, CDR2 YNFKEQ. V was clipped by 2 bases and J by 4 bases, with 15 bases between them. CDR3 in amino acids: CASSQIWRGEYEQYF. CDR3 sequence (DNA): TGTGCCAGCAGCCAAATATGGCGGGGAGAGTACGAGCAGTACTTC.

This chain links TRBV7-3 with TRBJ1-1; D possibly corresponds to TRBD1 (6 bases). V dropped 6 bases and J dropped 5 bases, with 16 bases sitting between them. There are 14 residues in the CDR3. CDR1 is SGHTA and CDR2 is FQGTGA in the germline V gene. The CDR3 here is CASRDLGGGTEAFF. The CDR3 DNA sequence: TGTGCCAGCAGAGACCTAGGGGGGGGAACTGAAGCTTTCTTT.